This entry describes one TCR beta chain. The data were obtained in a study of technical replicates of blood from a few donors. This CDR3 spans 16 amino acids. From germline, CDR1 is SEHNR and CDR2 FQNEAQ (reference sequence). The V gene end was trimmed by 4 bases and the J gene end by 5 bases; junction bases not matched to a gene: 5. TCRdb keeps only in-frame clones here, not all; method: immunoSEQ multiplex PCR. The data show fewer than 95,000 clones, with 94% seen just once and roughly 0.28% held by the top ten. The source material was T cells isolated from PBMCs. This clonotype was obtained from a human donor in good health. The chain has TRBV7-9 and TRBJ2-1; 13 nucleotides align to TRBD2. The DNA for the CDR3 is TGTGCCAGCAGCTCTGGACTAGCGGGGGCCCACAATGAGCAGTTCTTC. Translated, it gives CASSSGLAGAHNEQFF.